These 13 T cell receptor beta chains came from one sample sequenced in a study of cytomegalovirus exposure and HLA in healthy donors. PCR used 60 Vbeta primers and 13 Jbeta primers. Sequencing used immunoSEQ multiplex PCR; TCRdb keeps in-frame clones, though not all of them. The sample has tens of thousands of clones, roughly 70% seen once; the top ten hold under 2.5%. Sequencing was performed on PBMCs. These receptors were taken from a man aged 25-40 years in good health and CMV-seronegative.

The J gene is TRBJ1-2, the V gene TRBV6-6; 7 nucleotides agree with TRBD1. V was clipped by 5 bases and J by 4 bases; unmatched bases: 4. The CDR3 extends over 13 amino acids. Germline CDR1 is MNHNY and CDR2 is SVGAGI (reference sequence). In nucleotides, the CDR3 is TGTGCCAGCAGTCCTGGGACAGTCTATGGCTACACCTTC. This translates into CASSPGTVYGYTF.

V and J are TRBV28 and TRBJ1-2; D may be TRBD1 (6 bases). This CDR3 is built from 11 residues. V lost 9 bases, J lost 4 bases, and 9 bases lay in between. In germline, CDR1 is MDHEN, CDR2 SYDVKM. CDR3 DNA sequence: TGTGCCAGTGGACAGACCTATGGCTACACCTTC. It codes for CASGQTYGYTF.

The chain recombines TRBV30 with TRBJ2-7, with 10 bases aligning to TRBD1. The CDR3 extends over 14 amino acids. J was trimmed by 4 bases and V by 3 bases; bases with no gene match: 6. CDR1 is GTSNPN, CDR2 SVGIG, per germline (reference sequence). The CDR3 protein is CAWRRDRGIYEQYF. The CDR3 DNA follows: TGTGCCTGGAGAAGGGACAGGGGCATTTACGAGCAGTACTTC.

The chain uses TRBV2 and TRBJ2-3, with 8 bases lining up with TRBD2. The junction had 6 bases not matched to a gene; V was cut back by 4 bases and J by 3 bases. Looked up from germline, CDR1 is SNHLY and CDR2 is FYNNEI. The CDR3 has 15 residues. DNA of the CDR3: TGTGCCAGCAGTGCGGACCGGGGGGGGACAGATACGCAGTATTTT. Translating gives CASSADRGGTDTQYF.

This chain connects TRBV25-1 to TRBJ1-1; 9 bases line up with TRBD1. Germline CDR1 is MGHDK and CDR2 is SYGVNS. The ends lost 3 bases at V and 4 bases at J; junction bases unmatched: 9. The CDR3 spans 16 residues. DNA of the CDR3: TGTGCCAGCAGTGAGCGTGGACAGGGGCCTTCCACTGAAGCTTTCTTT. This gives the protein CASSERGQGPSTEAFF.

This chain links TRBV11-2 with TRBJ2-2; D possibly corresponds to TRBD1 (6 bases). The V gene's germline CDR1 is SGHAT and CDR2 FQNNGV. This CDR3 contains 17 residues. Trimming shortened V by 1 base and J by 4 bases, and 16 bases separated the two germline ends. The CDR3 DNA follows: TGTGCCAGCAGCTTAGGTCGGATGGGGGCGAGCACCGGGGAGCTGTTTTTT. This gives the protein CASSLGRMGASTGELFF. Using reference TRBV11-2 and TRBJ2-2 for the parts outside the CDR3, the full variable domain is EAGVAQSPRYKIIEKRQSVAFWCNPISGHATLYWYQQILGQGPKLLIQFQNNGVVDDSQLPKDRFSAERLKGVDSTLKIQPAKLEDSAVYLCASSLGRMGASTGELFFGEGSRLTVL.

Of note for this clone: Other DNA sequences in the sample encode the same CDR3. The genes are TRBV7-9 and TRBJ2-3; 9 bases fit TRBD2. The CDR3 runs to 14 residues. Trimming took 6 bases from V and 3 from J; bases not matched to a gene: 4. Germline lookup yields CDR1 SEHNR and CDR2 FQNEAQ (reference sequence). CDR3 protein: CASSLSGGTDTQYF. The CDR3 DNA reads as TGTGCCAGCAGTCTCAGCGGGGGGACAGATACGCAGTATTTT.

The J gene is TRBJ1-5, the V gene TRBV27; D gene uncertain. V lost 3 bases and J lost 7, with 13 bases in between. The CDR3 is 14 residues long. The germline CDR1 and CDR2 sequences are MNHEY and SMNVEV (reference sequence). CDR3 nucleotides: TGTGCCAGCAGTTTTACCGGGGTCGGGCAGCCCCAGCATTTT. Translated, it gives CASSFTGVGQPQHF.

This clone has more than one count but fewer than ten. The V and J genes are TRBV11-2 and TRBJ1-6; maybe TRBD1 (5 bases). Looked up from germline, CDR1 is SGHAT and CDR2 is FQNNGV. This CDR3 spans 13 amino acids. Trimming took 1 base from V and 10 from J, leaving 8 bases between them. As DNA, the CDR3 is TGTGCCAGCAGCTTAGGGGGCAGCTCACCCCTCCACTTT. It yields the protein CASSLGGSSPLHF.

V is TRBV9 and J is TRBJ2-2; tentative D call: TRBD2 (5 bases). Trimming took 4 bases from V and 6 from J, leaving 16 bases between them. Germline assignment: CDR1 SGDLS and CDR2 YYNGEE. The CDR3 loop spans 15 amino acids. The CDR3 sequence is CASSIHGGRAGELFF. The CDR3, as DNA: TGTGCCAGCAGCATCCACGGTGGGCGGGCCGGGGAGCTGTTTTTT.

This clone was picked up a small number of times. V gene TRBV2 combines with J gene TRBJ1-5; 9 nucleotides match TRBD1. CDR3 length equals 13 residues. After removal of 7 bases from V and 4 bases from J, the junction contained 2 bases not matched to a gene. Germline loops: CDR1 SNHLY, CDR2 FYNNEI. CDR3 region: CASTGQGNQPQHF. As DNA, the CDR3 is TGTGCCAGCACGGGACAGGGAAATCAGCCCCAGCATTTT.

The table lists this clone with a count of one. This chain connects TRBV7-9 to TRBJ1-1, with D unclear. The CDR3 has 16 residues. V lost 5 bases and J lost 3, with 19 bases in between. Germline V gene sequence: CDR1 SEHNR, CDR2 FQNEAQ (reference sequence). DNA of the CDR3: TGTGCCAGCAGCCGTGGACGGGGAGGAGTGGACACTGAAGCTTTCTTT. It yields the protein CASSRGRGGVDTEAFF.

This clone was counted at least ten times. This chain uses TRBV7-3 with TRBJ1-4; D unclear. The germline gives CDR1 SGHTA, CDR2 FQGTGA. This CDR3 is built from 13 residues. The ends were cut back, 7 bases at V and 0 bases at J, with 6 bases in the middle. CDR3 sequence (DNA): TGTGCCAGCACCTCTTCAACTAATGAAAAACTGTTTTTT. Its protein is CASTSSTNEKLFF.